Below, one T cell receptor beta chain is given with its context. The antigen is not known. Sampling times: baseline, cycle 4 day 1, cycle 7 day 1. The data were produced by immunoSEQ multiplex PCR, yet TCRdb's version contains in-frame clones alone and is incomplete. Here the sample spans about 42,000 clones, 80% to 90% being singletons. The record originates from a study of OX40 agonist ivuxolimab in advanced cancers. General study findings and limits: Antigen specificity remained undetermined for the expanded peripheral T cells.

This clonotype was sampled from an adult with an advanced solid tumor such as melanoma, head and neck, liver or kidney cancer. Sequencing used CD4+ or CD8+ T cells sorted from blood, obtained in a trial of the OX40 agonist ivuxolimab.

CDR3 region: CASSELGASAEAFF. The CDR3 nucleotides read TGTGCCAGCAGTGAATTAGGAGCGTCGGCTGAAGCTTTCTTT. The rearrangement uses TRBV25-1 and TRBJ1-1, with D hard to call. V lost 1 base and J 6 bases, leaving 12 bases between the germline ends. CDR1 and CDR2 (germline): MGHDK, SYGVNS. CDR3 length equals 14 residues. The full variable domain, completed using reference TRBV25-1 and TRBJ1-1, is EADIYQTPRYLVIGTGKKITLECSQTMGHDKMYWYQQDPGMELHLIHYSYGVNSTEKGDLSSESTVSRIRTEHFPLTLESARPSHTSQYLCASSELGASAEAFFGQGTRLTVV.